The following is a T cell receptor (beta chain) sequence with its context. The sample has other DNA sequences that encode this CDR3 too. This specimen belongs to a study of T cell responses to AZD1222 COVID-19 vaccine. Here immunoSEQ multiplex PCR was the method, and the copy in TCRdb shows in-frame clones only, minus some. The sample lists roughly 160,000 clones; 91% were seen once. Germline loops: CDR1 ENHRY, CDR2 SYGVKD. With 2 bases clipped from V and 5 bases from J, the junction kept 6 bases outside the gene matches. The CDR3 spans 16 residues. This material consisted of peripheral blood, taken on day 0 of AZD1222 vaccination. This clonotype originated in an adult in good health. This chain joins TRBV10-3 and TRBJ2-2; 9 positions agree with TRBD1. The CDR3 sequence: CAISEPGQGGTGELFF. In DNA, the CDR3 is TGTGCCATCAGTGAGCCGGGACAGGGTGGAACCGGGGAGCTGTTTTTT.